These 2 T cell receptor beta chains were all obtained from the same sample, sequenced in a study of control samples from healthy donors and cancer patients. Some clones are missing from TCRdb's copy, which holds only in-frame ones; the method was immunoSEQ multiplex PCR. Of more than 45,000 clones in the sample, 93% were seen once. Sequencing was done on a sample of PBMCs. All receptors come from a woman in her forties or fifties with head and neck cancer.

The rearrangement joins TRBV27 to TRBJ1-2, with unresolved D. Germline V CDR1 and CDR2: MNHEY, SMNVEV (reference sequence). V shed 3 bases and J shed 4 bases, with 9 bases lying between them. The CDR3 consists of 13 residues. Here the CDR3 DNA reads TGTGCCAGCAGTTTCTTGGGTCGCTATGGCTACACCTTC. It is translated as CASSFLGRYGYTF.

The rearrangement uses TRBV27 and TRBJ1-6, with 8 bases lining up with TRBD1. Germline-derived CDR1 and CDR2 are MNHEY and SMNVEV (reference sequence). Losses at the gene ends were 4 bases for V and 7 bases for J; bases not matched to a gene: 6. The CDR3 contains 15 residues. CDR3 nucleotide sequence: TGTGCCAGCAGTTCCTGGACAGGGTACAATTCACCCCTCCACTTT. It translates to CASSSWTGYNSPLHF.